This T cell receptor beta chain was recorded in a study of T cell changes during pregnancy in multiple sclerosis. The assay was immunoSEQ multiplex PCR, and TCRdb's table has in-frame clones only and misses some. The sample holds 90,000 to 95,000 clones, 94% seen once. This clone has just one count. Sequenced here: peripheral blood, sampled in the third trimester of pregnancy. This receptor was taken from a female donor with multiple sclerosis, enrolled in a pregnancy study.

DNA of the CDR3: TGTGCCAGTAGTGCGTTTCAAGCTGGAGGCAGGACGAACACTGAAGCTTTCTTT. It specifies CASSAFQAGGRTNTEAFF. The chain combines TRBV19 with TRBJ1-1; no definite D call. Trimming left V 5 bases short and J 1 base short, with 23 bases between. This CDR3 comprises 18 residues. Germline CDR1 and CDR2: LNHDA and SQIVND (reference sequence). The whole variable domain, remainder taken from reference TRBV19 and TRBJ1-1, is DGGITQSPKYLFRKEGQNVTLSCEQNLNHDAMYWYRQDPGQGLRLIYYSQIVNDFQKGDIAEGYSVSREKKESFPLTVTSAQKNPTAFYLCASSAFQAGGRTNTEAFFGQGTRLTVV.